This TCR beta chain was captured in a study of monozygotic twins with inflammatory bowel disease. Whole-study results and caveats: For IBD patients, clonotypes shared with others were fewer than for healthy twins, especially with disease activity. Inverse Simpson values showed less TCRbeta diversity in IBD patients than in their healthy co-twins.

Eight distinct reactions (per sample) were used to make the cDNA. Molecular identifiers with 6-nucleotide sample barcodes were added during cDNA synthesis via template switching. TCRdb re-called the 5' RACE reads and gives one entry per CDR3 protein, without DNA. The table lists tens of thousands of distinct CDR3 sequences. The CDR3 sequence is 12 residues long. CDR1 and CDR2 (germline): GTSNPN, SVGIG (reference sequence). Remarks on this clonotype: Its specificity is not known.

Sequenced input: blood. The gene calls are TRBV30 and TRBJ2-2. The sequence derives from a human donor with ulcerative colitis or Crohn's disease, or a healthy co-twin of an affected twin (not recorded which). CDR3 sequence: CAWSGNTGELFF. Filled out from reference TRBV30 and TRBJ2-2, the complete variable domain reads SQTIHQWPATLVQPVGSPLSLECTVEGTSNPNLYWYRQAAGRGLQLLFYSVGIGQISSEVPQNLSASRPQDRQFILSSKKLLLSDSGFYLCAWSGNTGELFFGEGSRLTVL.